Listed here are 6 T cell receptor beta chains from one sample, sequenced in a study of shared clonotypes between healthy human individuals (dated by TCRdb to the early 2020s). CD8 naive samples consisted of CD45RO-negative cells that were positively selected for CCR7, yielding a CD45RA+CCR7+ population without TemRA cells. Library prep was done by the immunoSEQ multiplex PCR assay. In its TCRdb copy, this immuneACCESS table keeps in-frame sequences only and misses some clones. Where compared with another copy, unresolved V genes explain less than half of these, and the others have no known cause. The sample table shows about 590,000 clones, and just under 97% are seen once. In total, the top ten clones hold 0.11% of the sample. Sequenced sample: naive CD8+ T cells sorted from blood. According to the study, the label for this sample's cell subset or site signals: CD45RA+CCR7+. The source is a woman in her twenties or thirties in good health.

The V call is TRBV28, the J call TRBJ1-5; D unclear. Germline V gene sequence: CDR1 MDHEN, CDR2 SYDVKM. The CDR3 runs to 14 residues. V was pared by 3 bases and J by 0 bases, with 6 bases between. CDR3 DNA sequence: TGTGCCAGCAGTTTTCAGTATAGCAATCAGCCCCAGCATTTT. It is translated as CASSFQYSNQPQHF.

In the case of this clone: The sample holds other DNA sequences that translate to the same CDR3. The chain joins TRBV7-9 to TRBJ1-2; D is undetermined. Looked up from germline, CDR1 is SEHNR and CDR2 is FQNEAQ (reference sequence). This CDR3 region has 11 residues. V was shortened by 5 bases and J by 2 bases, with 3 bases between the two germline ends. This chain's CDR3 is CASSGNYGYTF. For the CDR3, the DNA is TGTGCCAGCAGCGGAAACTATGGCTACACCTTC.

The chain recombines TRBV27 with TRBJ2-7, with D perhaps matching TRBD1 (5 bases). Trimming took off 11 bases at V and 4 bases at J, with 18 bases between the two ends. This CDR3 has 13 amino acids. Germline CDR1 is MNHEY and CDR2 is SMNVEV (reference sequence). CDR3 in DNA: TGTGCCCCCACATCAGGGCTATGGTACGAGCAGTACTTC. Translated: CAPTSGLWYEQYF.

The V call is TRBV15, the J call TRBJ2-4; D may match TRBD1 or TRBD2 (5 bases each). CDR3 length: 16 residues. The germline gives CDR1 LNHNV, CDR2 YYDKDF (reference sequence). The germline V and J ends were trimmed by 1 base and 0 bases, with 10 bases remaining between them. The CDR3 loop is CATSRVEGLAKNIQYF. The CDR3, as DNA: TGTGCCACCAGCAGAGTTGAGGGGCTAGCCAAAAACATTCAGTACTTC.

This sequence joins TRBV2 and TRBJ1-2; TRBD1 agrees at 9 bases. CDR1 is SNHLY and CDR2 is FYNNEI in the germline V gene. The CDR3 loop spans 14 amino acids. Germline trimming cut 6 bases from V and 5 bases from J; bases unmatched to any gene: 7. The CDR3 reads CASSRRQGGYGYTF. In DNA form, the CDR3 reads TGTGCCAGCAGCAGACGACAGGGGGGGTATGGCTACACCTTC.

V usage is TRBV6-6 and J usage is TRBJ2-7; 9 nucleotides line up with TRBD1. The CDR3 runs 14 residues. Unmatched junction bases numbered 5, after V lost 2 bases and J lost 6 bases. CDR1 is MNHNY and CDR2 is SVGAGI in the germline V gene (reference sequence). CDR3 sequence: CASSYRDREGEQYF. In DNA, the CDR3 is TGTGCCAGCAGTTACCGGGACAGGGAAGGCGAGCAGTACTTC.